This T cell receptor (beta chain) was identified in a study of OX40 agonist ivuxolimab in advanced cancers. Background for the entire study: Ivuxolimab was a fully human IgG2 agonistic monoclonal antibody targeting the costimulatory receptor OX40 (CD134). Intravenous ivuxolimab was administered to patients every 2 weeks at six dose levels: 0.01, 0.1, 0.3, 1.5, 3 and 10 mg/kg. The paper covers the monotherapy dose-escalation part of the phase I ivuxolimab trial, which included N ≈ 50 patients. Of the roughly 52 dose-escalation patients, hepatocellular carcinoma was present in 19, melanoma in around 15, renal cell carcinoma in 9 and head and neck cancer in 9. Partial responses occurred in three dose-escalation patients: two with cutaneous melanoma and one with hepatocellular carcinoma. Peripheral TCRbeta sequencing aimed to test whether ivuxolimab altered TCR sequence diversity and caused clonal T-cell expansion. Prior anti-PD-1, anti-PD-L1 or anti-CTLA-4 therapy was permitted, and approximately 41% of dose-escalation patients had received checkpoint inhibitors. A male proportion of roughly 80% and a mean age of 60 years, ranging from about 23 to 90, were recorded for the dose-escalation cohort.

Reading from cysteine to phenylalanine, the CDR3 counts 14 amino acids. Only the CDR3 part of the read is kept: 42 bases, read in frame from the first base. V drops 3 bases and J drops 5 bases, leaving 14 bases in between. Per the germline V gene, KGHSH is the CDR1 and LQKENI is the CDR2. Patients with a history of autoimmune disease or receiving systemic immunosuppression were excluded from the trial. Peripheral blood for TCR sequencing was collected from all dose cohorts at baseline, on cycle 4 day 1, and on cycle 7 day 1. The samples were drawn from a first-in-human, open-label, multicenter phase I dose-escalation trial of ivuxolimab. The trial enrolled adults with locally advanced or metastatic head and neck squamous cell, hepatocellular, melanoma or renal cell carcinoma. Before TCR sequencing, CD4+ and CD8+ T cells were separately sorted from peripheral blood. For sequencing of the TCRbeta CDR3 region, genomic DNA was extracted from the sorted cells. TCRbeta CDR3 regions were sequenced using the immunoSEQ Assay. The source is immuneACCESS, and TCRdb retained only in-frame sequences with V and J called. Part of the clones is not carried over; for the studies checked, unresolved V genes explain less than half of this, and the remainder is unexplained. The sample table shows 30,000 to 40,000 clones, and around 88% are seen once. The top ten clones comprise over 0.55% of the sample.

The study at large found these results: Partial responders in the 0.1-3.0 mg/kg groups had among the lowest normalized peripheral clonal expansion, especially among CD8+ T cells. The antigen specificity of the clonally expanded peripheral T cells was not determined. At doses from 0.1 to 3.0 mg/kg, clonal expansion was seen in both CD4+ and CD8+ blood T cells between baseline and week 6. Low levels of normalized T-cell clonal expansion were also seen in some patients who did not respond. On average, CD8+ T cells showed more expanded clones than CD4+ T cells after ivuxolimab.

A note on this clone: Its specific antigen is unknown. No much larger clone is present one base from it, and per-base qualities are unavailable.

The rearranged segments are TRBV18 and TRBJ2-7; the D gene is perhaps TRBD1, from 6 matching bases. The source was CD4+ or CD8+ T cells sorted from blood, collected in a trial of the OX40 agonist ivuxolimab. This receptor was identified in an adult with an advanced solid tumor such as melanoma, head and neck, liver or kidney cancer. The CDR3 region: CASSPRSGADEQYF. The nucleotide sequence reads TGTGCCAGCTCACCTCGCTCAGGGGCTGACGAGCAGTACTTC. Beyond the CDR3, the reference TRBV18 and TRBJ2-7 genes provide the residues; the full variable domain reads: NAGVMQNPRHLVRRRGQEARLRCSPMKGHSHVYWYRQLPEEGLKFMVYLQKENIIDESGMPKERFSAEFPKEGPSILRIQQVVRGDSAAYFCASSPRSGADEQYFGPGTRLTVT.